A selection of T cell receptor beta chains follows, all from one sample in a study of identical twins. MiXCR was run by TCRdb on the 5' RACE reads, yielding one entry per CDR3 protein. The profile shows around 250,000 distinct CDR3 sequences, approximately 7.1% of them singletons. These sequences were also reported in another study, on T cells expressing NK-cell markers.

The sequenced material came from CD8+ T cells sorted from blood. Receptor source: a woman between 18 and 29 years old in good health. The CDR3 runs from the conserved cysteine through the conserved F or W. D genes are given only for firm matches. A clone size is listed for some rows: how often the clone was seen (once, few, many), or a class if it is expanded.

V	D	J	size	CDR3	DNA
TRBV9	.	TRBJ2-1	.	CASSTSSNEQFF	TGTGCCAGCAGTACCAGCAGCAATGAGCAGTTCTTC
TRBV27	TRBD2	TRBJ2-7	many	CASSFASGYEQYF	TGTGCCAGCAGTTTTGCTAGCGGGTACGAGCAGTACTTC
TRBV15	.	TRBJ2-7	many	CATSQDSFYEQYF	TGTGCCACCAGCCAGGACAGTTTCTACGAGCAGTACTTC
TRBV29-1	.	TRBJ1-1	.	CSVEGSGDMNTEAFF	TGCAGCGTTGAAGGTTCGGGGGATATGAACACTGAAGCTTTCTTT
TRBV7-6	TRBD1	TRBJ1-2	.	CASSLYDRGPGGYTF	TGTGCCAGCAGCTTATACGACAGGGGGCCGGGTGGCTACACCTTC
TRBV11-2	TRBD1	TRBJ1-1	few	CASSLRRGRDTEAFF	TGTGCCAGCAGCTTACGGAGGGGGCGGGACACTGAAGCTTTCTTT
TRBV6-1	TRBD2	TRBJ2-5	.	CASSQLAGGVQETQYF	TGTGCCAGCAGTCAACTAGCGGGGGGGGTACAAGAGACCCAGTACTTC
TRBV7-9	TRBD2	TRBJ2-5	many	CASSNIDGLGETQYF	TGTGCCAGCAGCAACATAGATGGACTAGGGGAGACCCAGTACTTC
TRBV4-3	.	TRBJ2-2	medium-sized	CASRGGGPNTGELFF	TGCGCCAGCAGGGGAGGGGGGCCCAACACCGGGGAGCTGTTTTTT
TRBV29-1	.	TRBJ2-5	few	CSVEEGRGQQETQYF	TGCAGCGTTGAAGAAGGCAGGGGTCAACAAGAGACCCAGTACTTC
TRBV24-1	.	TRBJ1-2	.	CATSGPGGYGYTF	TGTGCCACCAGTGGACCCGGAGGGTATGGCTACACCTTC
TRBV3-1	.	TRBJ2-1	few	CASSQARTPPEFF	TGTGCCAGCAGCCAAGCCCGGACACCTCCGGAGTTCTTC
TRBV12-3/TRBV12-4	.	TRBJ1-1	many	CASKTQGNTEAFF	TGTGCCAGCAAGACACAGGGGAACACTGAAGCTTTCTTT
TRBV6-1	.	TRBJ2-3	.	CASREGDTQYF	TGTGCCAGCAGGGAGGGTGATACGCAGTATTTT
TRBV7-8	TRBD2	TRBJ2-2	.	CASSLAQPYSGNKGTGELFF	TGTGCCAGCAGCTTAGCTCAACCTTATAGCGGGAATAAAGGGACCGGGGAGCTGTTTTTT